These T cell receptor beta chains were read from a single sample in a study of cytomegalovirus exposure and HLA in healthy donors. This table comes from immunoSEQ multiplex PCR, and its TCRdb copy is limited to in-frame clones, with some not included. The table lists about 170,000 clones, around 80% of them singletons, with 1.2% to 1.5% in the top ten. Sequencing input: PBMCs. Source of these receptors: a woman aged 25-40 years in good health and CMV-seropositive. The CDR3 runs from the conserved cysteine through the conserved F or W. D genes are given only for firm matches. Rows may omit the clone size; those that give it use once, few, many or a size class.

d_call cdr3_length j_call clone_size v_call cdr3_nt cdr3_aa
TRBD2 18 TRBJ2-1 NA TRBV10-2 TGCGCCAGCAGTGAGTCAAGCGGGGGTATTAGCTCCTACAATGAGCAGTTCTTC CASSESSGGISSYNEQFF
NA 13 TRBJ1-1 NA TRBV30 TGTGCCTGGCAGCGGGACCGGAACACTGAAGCTTTCTTT CAWQRDRNTEAFF
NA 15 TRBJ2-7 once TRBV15 TGTGCCACCAGCAGAGCCGGGCAGGGGGGCTACGAGCAGTACTTC CATSRAGQGGYEQYF
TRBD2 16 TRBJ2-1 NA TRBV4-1 TGCGCCAGCAGCTTACTAGCGGGTTTCCTATACAATGAGCAGTTCTTC CASSLLAGFLYNEQFF
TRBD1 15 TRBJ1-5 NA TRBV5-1 TGCGCCAGCAGCGAAGGAGGGGGCAGCAATCAGCCCCAGCATTTT CASSEGGGSNQPQHF
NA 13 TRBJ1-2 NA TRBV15 TGTGCCACCAGGACGGACAGCTCGTTCGGCTACACCTTC CATRTDSSFGYTF
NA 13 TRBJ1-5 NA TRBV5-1 TGCGCCAGCAGCCTGACAGGAAATCAGCCCCAGCATTTT CASSLTGNQPQHF
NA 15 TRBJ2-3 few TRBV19 TGTGCCAGTAGTATAACTCGGGGTTTGACAGATACGCAGTATTTT CASSITRGLTDTQYF
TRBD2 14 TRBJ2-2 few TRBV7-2 TGTGCCAGCAGCTCGGGACTAGCTTACGGGGAGCTGTTTTTT CASSSGLAYGELFF
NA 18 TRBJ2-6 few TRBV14 TGTGCCAGCAGCCAAGACTTGGAGGGTAGCTCTGGGGCCAACGTCCTGACTTTC CASSQDLEGSSGANVLTF
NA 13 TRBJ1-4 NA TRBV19 TGTGCCAGTACTGAAGACAGCCCCGAAAAACTGTTTTTT CASTEDSPEKLFF
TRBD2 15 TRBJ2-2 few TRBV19 TGTGCCAGTGCAAATAGCGGGAGAGGAACCGGGGAGCTGTTTTTT CASANSGRGTGELFF
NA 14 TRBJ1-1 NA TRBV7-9 TGTGCCAGCAGCTTCTCCCCTGGGCAGTTTGAAGCTTTCTTT CASSFSPGQFEAFF
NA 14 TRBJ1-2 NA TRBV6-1 TGTGCCAGCAGTGCATTAGGAGGAATCTATGGCTACACCTTC CASSALGGIYGYTF
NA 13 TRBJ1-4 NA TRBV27 TGTGCCAGCAGTTTATCCGGGTATGAAAAACTGTTTTTT CASSLSGYEKLFF
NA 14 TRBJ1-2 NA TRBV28 TGTGCCAGCAGTTTATTAGGGGGAGACTATGGCTACACCTTC CASSLLGGDYGYTF
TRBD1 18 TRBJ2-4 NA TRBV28 TGTGCCAGCAGCCCGGGCGTGGGACAGGGCCTTCCTAGAGACATTCAGTACTTC CASSPGVGQGLPRDIQYF
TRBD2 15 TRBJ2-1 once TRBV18 TGTGCCAGCTCACCAAAGCGGGAGAGCCACAATGAGCAGTTCTTC CASSPKRESHNEQFF
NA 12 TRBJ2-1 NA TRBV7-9 TGTGCCAGCAGCTTTATAGTCAATGAGCAGTTCTTC CASSFIVNEQFF
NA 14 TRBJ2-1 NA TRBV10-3 TGTGCCATCAGTGGTAGGGGCCCACGTAATGAGCAGTTCTTC CAISGRGPRNEQFF
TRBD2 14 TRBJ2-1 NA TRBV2 TGTGCCAGCAGTCCCGGTAGGAGCGGGAACGAACTGTTCTTC CASSPGRSGNELFF
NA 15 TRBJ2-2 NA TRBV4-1 TGCGCCAGCAGCCAAGTCGGGCAGGGGACCGGGGAGCTGTTTTTT CASSQVGQGTGELFF
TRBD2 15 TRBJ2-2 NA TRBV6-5 TGTGCCAGCAGTCGCAGCGGGACGAACACCGGGGAGCTGTTTTTT CASSRSGTNTGELFF
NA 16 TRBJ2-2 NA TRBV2 TGTGCCAGCAGTGGAATGGGGGGGCGTGGGACCGGGGAGCTGTTTTTT CASSGMGGRGTGELFF
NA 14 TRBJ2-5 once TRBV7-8 TGTGCCAGCAGCTTAGAGCAGGCCCAAGAGACCCAGTACTTC CASSLEQAQETQYF
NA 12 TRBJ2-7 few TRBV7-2 TGTGCCAGCAGCGCGGCAACTAGCAAGCAGTACTTC CASSAATSKQYF
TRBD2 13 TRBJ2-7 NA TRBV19 TGTGCCACCCGAGGACTAGGGGCCTACGAGCAGTACTTC CATRGLGAYEQYF
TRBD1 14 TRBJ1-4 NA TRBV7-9 TGTGCCAGCAGGACGGACAGGGTCGAAGAAAAACTGTTTTTT CASRTDRVEEKLFF
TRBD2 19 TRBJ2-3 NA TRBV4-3 TGCGCCAGCAGCCAAGACCCGGGACTAGCGGGAGGGCCCAAAGATACGCAGTATTTT CASSQDPGLAGGPKDTQYF
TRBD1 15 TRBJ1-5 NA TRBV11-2 TGTGCCAGCAGCTTATTGGGGACAGGGGATCAGCCCCAGCATTTT CASSLLGTGDQPQHF
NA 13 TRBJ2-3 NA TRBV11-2 TGTGCCAGCAGCTTAGACATCGGAGATACGCAGTATTTT CASSLDIGDTQYF
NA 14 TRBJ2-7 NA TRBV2 TGTGCCAGCAATTTTGGGGAGAGTTCCTACGAGCAGTACTTC CASNFGESSYEQYF
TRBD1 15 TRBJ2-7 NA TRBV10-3 TGTGCCATCAGTGATAGGACAGGGGAACCCTACGAGCAGTACTTC CAISDRTGEPYEQYF
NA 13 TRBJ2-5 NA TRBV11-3 TGTGCCAGCAGCTCAGGCAGCGGGTATGCCCAGTACTTC CASSSGSGYAQYF